This entry describes one T cell receptor beta chain. Its antigen remains unknown. A read error may explain this, as a much larger clone is one base away. These data originate in a study of T cells in Graves' hyperthyroidism and ophthalmopathy. Study-wide findings and caveats: A model using 13 V-J features told ophthalmopathy apart from stable hyperthyroidism.

Authors of the study amplified TCR beta CDR3 regions from RNA transcripts. The HTBI primer set was used in a first-round RT-PCR of the TCR CDR3. TCRdb reprocessed the multiplex PCR reads with MiXCR, giving one entry per CDR3 protein. The sample includes around 600,000 distinct CDR3 sequences, about 15% of them seen just once. Germline loops: CDR1 LNHDA, CDR2 SQIVND (reference sequence). CDR3 length: 17 residues. V gene TRBV19 combines with J gene TRBJ1-1; D ambiguous. The clonotype originates from a woman aged 50 to 60 with Graves' ophthalmopathy. Sample: blood. CDR3 loop: CAGSIAGVAGLNTEAFF. The DNA of the CDR3 is TGTGCCGGTAGTATAGCGGGCGTCGCAGGATTGAACACTGAAGCTTTCTTT.